The text below deals with one T cell receptor beta chain. This sample is drawn from a study of blood T cells in healthy people across ages. Germline V CDR1 and CDR2: LNHDA, SQIVND (reference sequence). This CDR3 has 12 amino acids. The V end lost 5 bases, the J end lost 9 bases, and 13 bases lay between the germline ends. Through a sample-barcoded 5' primer and a J-beta primer mix, a second PCR was run for roughly 7 to 11 cycles. TCRdb passed the 5' RACE reads through MiXCR, listing each CDR3 protein once. The sample carries more than 550,000 distinct CDR3 sequences, about 20% recorded once. Sequencing used blood. V and J are TRBV19 and TRBJ1-1, with no clear D. The sequence came from a man aged 65 to 79 in good health. The DNA of the CDR3 is TGTGCCAGTAGTGCAAGAAAAACTCAAGCTTTCTTT. Translating it yields CASSARKTQAFF.